A selection of T cell receptor beta chains follows, all from one sample in a study of blood T cells in healthy people across ages. TCRdb fed the 5' RACE reads into MiXCR, producing one record per CDR3 protein. The repertoire holds about a million distinct CDR3 sequences, with about 51% as singletons. Sequencing used blood. These receptors originate from a woman aged 60-75 years in good health. Both conserved end residues are part of each CDR3. Each record gives: clone size, V gene, D gene, J gene, CDR3 DNA, CDR3 protein. The D gene is left open where the match is weak. Not all rows give a size; the values are once, few, many and, for expanded clones, a class.

>NA|TRBV5-1|TRBD1|TRBJ1-1
TGCGCCAGCAGCTTCCGGCAGGGGGGCACTGAAGCTTTCTTT
CASSFRQGGTEAFF
>few|TRBV9|TRBD2|TRBJ2-3
TGTGCCAGCAGTACTAGCGGGAGGCTGTCAGATACGCAGTATTTT
CASSTSGRLSDTQYF
>NA|TRBV20-1|TRBD2|TRBJ2-7
TGCAGTGTTTTTTCGCGGGGCGGGAGCCCATACGGGGAGCAGTACTTC
CSVFSRGGSPYGEQYF
>many|TRBV5-1|NA|TRBJ2-7
TGCGCCAGCAGCTTGGCCGGCACAGGATACGAGCAGTACTTC
CASSLAGTGYEQYF
>NA|TRBV20-1|NA|TRBJ2-3
TGCAGTGCTAGAGACTTAGGACTAAAGCTCGTTTCTAGCACAGATACGCAGTATTTT
CSARDLGLKLVSSTDTQYF
>NA|TRBV3-1|NA|TRBJ1-2
TGTGCCAGCAGCCCCAGGACACTGGGGGGCTACACCTTC
CASSPRTLGGYTF
>few|TRBV28|TRBD2|TRBJ2-3
TGTGCCAGCAGTAGGACTAGCGGGAGGGATTATACGCAGTATTTT
CASSRTSGRDYTQYF
>NA|TRBV20-1|TRBD2|TRBJ2-3
TGCAGTGGCGCGGGAGTACCCCCAGATACGCAGTATTTT
CSGAGVPPDTQYF
>NA|TRBV7-2|NA|TRBJ2-3
TGTGCCAGCAGCCCGAGGTCGTACACAGATACGCAGTATTTT
CASSPRSYTDTQYF
>few|TRBV5-6|NA|TRBJ2-1
TGTGCCAGCAGCTTGAGGGTAGGTGAGCAGTTCTTC
CASSLRVGEQFF
>NA|TRBV4-2|NA|TRBJ2-7
TGTGCCAGCAGCCAAGATGCCGAGCGGAACTACGAGCAGTACTTC
CASSQDAERNYEQYF
>NA|TRBV20-1|NA|TRBJ2-1
TGCAGTGCTAACTTGGCAAGTAGGTCCAATGAGCAGTTCTTC
CSANLASRSNEQFF
>NA|TRBV20-1|NA|TRBJ1-2
TGCAGTGCTAGAGTGGGCTCCGAGGAGGGCTACACCTTC
CSARVGSEEGYTF
>few|TRBV19|NA|TRBJ1-5
TGTGCCAGTAGTATAAGGGAGTACTATCAGCCCCAGCATTTT
CASSIREYYQPQHF
>NA|TRBV27|TRBD2|TRBJ2-7
TGTGCCAGCAGACAACAAATTTTCGGGGAGGGTTCCTACGAGCAGTACTTC
CASRQQIFGEGSYEQYF
>few|TRBV20-1|NA|TRBJ2-5
TGCAGTGCTGCCCCCGGGGGGACCCAGTACTTC
CSAAPGGTQYF
>NA|TRBV28|NA|TRBJ2-6
TGTGCCAGCAGTTTTTCGACATCTGGGGCCAACGTCCTGACTTTC
CASSFSTSGANVLTF
>NA|TRBV18|TRBD1|TRBJ2-2
TGTGCCAGCTCACCACTACAGGGGATTACCGGGGAGCTGTTTTTT
CASSPLQGITGELFF
>once|TRBV28|TRBD1|TRBJ2-3
TGTGCCAGCAATCAAGACAGGGTCAAAGATACGCAGTATTTT
CASNQDRVKDTQYF
>NA|TRBV6-2/TRBV6-3|TRBD2|TRBJ2-7
TGTGCCGCCCGGAACGCGGCTAGCGGGACGTACGAGCAGTACTTC
CAARNAASGTYEQYF
>NA|TRBV13|NA|TRBJ2-7
TGTGCCAGCAGCCCCCGCTCGGGCAGAGACTACGAGCTGTACTTC
CASSPRSGRDYELYF
>few|TRBV5-1|TRBD1|TRBJ1-2
TGCGCCAGCAGCGTGACAGGGGCAGGCTACACCTTC
CASSVTGAGYTF
>few|TRBV6-1|TRBD1|TRBJ1-1
TGTGCCACCTCGTCCAGGGGGCATGCGGTCGGCGACACTGAAGCTTTCTTT
CATSSRGHAVGDTEAFF